These 4 T cell receptor beta chains were all obtained from the same sample, sequenced in a study of blood T cell repertoires in COVID-19. Libraries were prepared by immunoSEQ multiplex PCR; TCRdb keeps only in-frame clonotypes and omits some of them. The data contain 40,000 to 55,000 clones, 89% of them singletons. Sequences were obtained from peripheral blood. The receptors derive from a man in his 70s with active COVID-19.

The rearrangement joins TRBV27 to TRBJ2-1; 9 nucleotides line up with TRBD1. J gave up 4 bases and V 4 bases, and 8 bases lay outside the gene matches. Germline V gene data show CDR1 as MNHEY and CDR2 as SMNVEV (reference sequence). The CDR3 contains 16 residues. CDR3 amino acids: CASSSPGTGRYNEQFF. The DNA of the CDR3 is TGTGCCAGCAGTTCCCCCGGGACAGGGCGATACAATGAGCAGTTCTTC.

J is TRBJ2-7 and V is TRBV11-3, with 10 positions matching TRBD1. The V and J ends lost 5 bases and 6 bases, in that order; junction bases with no gene match: 7. CDR1 SGHNT and CDR2 YENEEA come from the germline V gene. The CDR3 sequence is 14 residues long. The CDR3 is CASSAGWTGGEQYF. For the CDR3, the DNA is TGTGCCAGCAGCGCGGGATGGACAGGGGGCGAGCAGTACTTC. The complete variable domain, with remaining parts taken from reference TRBV11-3 and TRBJ2-7, reads EAGVVQSPRYKIIEKKQPVAFWCNPISGHNTLYWYLQNLGQGPELLIRYENEEAVDDSQLPKDRFSAERLKGVDSTLKIQPAELGDSAVYLCASSAGWTGGEQYFGPGTRLTVT.

The chain joins TRBV27 to TRBJ2-5; 11 bases are shared with TRBD2. V lost 6 bases and J lost 3; bases outside the gene matches: 3. The germline CDR1 and CDR2 sequences are MNHEY and SMNVEV (reference sequence). The CDR3 covers 14 residues. This CDR3 reads CASSLAGGEETQYF. The DNA for the CDR3 is TGTGCCAGCAGCTTAGCGGGGGGGGAAGAGACCCAGTACTTC.

This clone occurred once. This chain joins TRBV7-3 and TRBJ1-1, with a tentative D call TRBD1 (6 bases). The germline V gene encodes CDR1 SGHTA and CDR2 FQGTGA. The CDR3 sequence is 13 residues long. The germline V and J ends were trimmed by 4 bases and 4 bases, with 10 bases remaining between them. In DNA, the CDR3 is TGTGCCAGCAGCTCAGGGGTTTTCACTGAAGCTTTCTTT. This codes for CASSSGVFTEAFF. Variable domain in full (rest from reference TRBV7-3 and TRBJ1-1): GAGVSQTPSNKVTEKGKYVELRCDPISGHTALYWYRQSLGQGPEFLIYFQGTGAADDSGLPNDRFFAVRPEGSVSTLKIQRTERGDSAVYLCASSSGVFTEAFFGQGTRLTVV.